This entry describes one T cell receptor (beta chain). This specimen belongs to a study of blood T cell repertoires in COVID-19. Looking at the study overall: PBMCs, B-cell-depleted T cells, or T cells were the source of the cDNA or gDNA that made up the material.

The CDR3 has 13 residues. The V segment lost 3 bases and the J segment 7 bases; nucleotides outside the gene matches: 4. CDR1 is LNHNV and CDR2 is YYDKDF in the germline V gene (reference sequence). Assay: immunoSEQ multiplex PCR; the TCRdb copy retains only in-frame clones and omits some. The table records roughly 100,000 clones, roughly 80% of them present only once. This receptor was taken from a human donor in a cohort sampled during active COVID-19. Material for sequencing was peripheral blood. The rearrangement links TRBV15 to TRBJ1-2, with TRBD1 matching over 8 bases. Here the CDR3 reads CATSSYDRGGYTF. CDR3 DNA sequence: TGTGCCACCAGCAGCTACGACAGGGGTGGCTACACCTTC.